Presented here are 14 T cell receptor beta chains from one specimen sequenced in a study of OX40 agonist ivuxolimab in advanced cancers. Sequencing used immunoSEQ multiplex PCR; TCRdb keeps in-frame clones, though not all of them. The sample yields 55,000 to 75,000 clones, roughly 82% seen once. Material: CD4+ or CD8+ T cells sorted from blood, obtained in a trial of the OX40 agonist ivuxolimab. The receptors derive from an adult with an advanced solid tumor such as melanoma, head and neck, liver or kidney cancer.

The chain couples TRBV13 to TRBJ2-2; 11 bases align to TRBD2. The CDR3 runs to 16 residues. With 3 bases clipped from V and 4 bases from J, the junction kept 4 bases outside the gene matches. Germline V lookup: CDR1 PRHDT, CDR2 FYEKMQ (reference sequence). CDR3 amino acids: CASSFSGTSGTGELFF. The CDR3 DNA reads TGTGCCAGCAGCTTCTCTGGGACTAGCGGCACCGGGGAGCTGTTTTTT.

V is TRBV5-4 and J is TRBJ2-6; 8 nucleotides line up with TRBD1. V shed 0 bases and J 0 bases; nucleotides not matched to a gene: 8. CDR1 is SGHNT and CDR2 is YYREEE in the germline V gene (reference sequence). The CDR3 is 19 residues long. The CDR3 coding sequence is TGTGCCAGCAGCTTGGGCTGGGGGACAGGAGACTCTGGGGCCAACGTCCTGACTTTC. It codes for CASSLGWGTGDSGANVLTF.

CDR3 residues: CASSDIGGGPPPTDTQYF. In DNA form, the CDR3 reads TGTGCCAGCAGTGACATCGGGGGAGGACCCCCCCCAACAGATACGCAGTATTTT. The rearrangement links TRBV2 to TRBJ2-3; D may be TRBD2 (6 bases). V lost 3 bases and J lost 3, with 22 bases in between. The CDR3 contains 18 residues. Germline V gene lookup returns CDR1 SNHLY and CDR2 FYNNEI.

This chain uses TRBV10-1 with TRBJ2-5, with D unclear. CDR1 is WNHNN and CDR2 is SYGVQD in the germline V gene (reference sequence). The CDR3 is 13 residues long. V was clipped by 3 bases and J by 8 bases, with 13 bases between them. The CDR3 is CASSEAVEGTQYF. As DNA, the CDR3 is TGCGCCAGCAGTGAAGCCGTAGAAGGCACCCAGTACTTC.

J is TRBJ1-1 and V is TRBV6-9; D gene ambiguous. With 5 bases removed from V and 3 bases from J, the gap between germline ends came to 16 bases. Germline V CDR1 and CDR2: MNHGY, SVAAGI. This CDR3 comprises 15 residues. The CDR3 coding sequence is TGTGCCAGCAGTCCCCGGCGCACAGCCGACACTGAAGCTTTCTTT. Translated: CASSPRRTADTEAFF.

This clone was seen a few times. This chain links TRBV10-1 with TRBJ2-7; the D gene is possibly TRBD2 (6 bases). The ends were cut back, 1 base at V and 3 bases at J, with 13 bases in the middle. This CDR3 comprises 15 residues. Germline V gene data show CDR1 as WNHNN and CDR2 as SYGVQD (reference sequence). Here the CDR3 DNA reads TGCGCCAGCAGTGAGTGGCAGGGAGGTTTCTACGAGCAGTACTTC. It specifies CASSEWQGGFYEQYF.

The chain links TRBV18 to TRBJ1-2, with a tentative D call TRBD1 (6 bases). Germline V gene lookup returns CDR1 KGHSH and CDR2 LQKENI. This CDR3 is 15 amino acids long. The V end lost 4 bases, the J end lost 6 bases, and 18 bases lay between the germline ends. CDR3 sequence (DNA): TGTGCCAGCTCACGTACTTCACCAGGGGTCGATGGCTACACCTTC. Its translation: CASSRTSPGVDGYTF.

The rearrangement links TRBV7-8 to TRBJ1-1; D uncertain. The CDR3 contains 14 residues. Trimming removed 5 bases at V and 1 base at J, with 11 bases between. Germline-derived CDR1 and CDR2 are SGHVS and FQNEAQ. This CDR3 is CASSPGRGNTEAFF. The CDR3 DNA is TGTGCCAGCAGCCCGGGCCGGGGGAACACTGAAGCTTTCTTT.

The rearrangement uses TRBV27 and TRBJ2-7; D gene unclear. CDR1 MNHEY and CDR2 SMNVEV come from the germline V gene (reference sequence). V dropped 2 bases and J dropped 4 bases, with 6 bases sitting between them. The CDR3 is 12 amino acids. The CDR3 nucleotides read TGTGCCAGCAGTTTAGGGGTATACGAGCAGTACGTC. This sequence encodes CASSLGVYEQYV.

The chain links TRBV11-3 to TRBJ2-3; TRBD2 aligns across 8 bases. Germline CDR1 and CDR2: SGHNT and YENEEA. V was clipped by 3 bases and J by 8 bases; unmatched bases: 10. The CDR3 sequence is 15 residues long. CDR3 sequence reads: CASSLGREGHFTQYF. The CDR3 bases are TGTGCCAGCAGCTTGGGTCGGGAGGGCCACTTTACGCAGTATTTT.

CDR3 DNA: TGTGCCAGCAGCTCCGCTAGCGGGAGGGGCTACGAGCAGTACTTC. It codes for CASSSASGRGYEQYF. The chain recombines TRBV11-2 with TRBJ2-7; the match to TRBD2 covers 12 bases. Trimming at V came to 4 bases and at J to 3 bases, leaving 4 bases not matched to a gene. Germline CDR1 and CDR2: SGHAT and FQNNGV. The CDR3 has 15 amino acids.

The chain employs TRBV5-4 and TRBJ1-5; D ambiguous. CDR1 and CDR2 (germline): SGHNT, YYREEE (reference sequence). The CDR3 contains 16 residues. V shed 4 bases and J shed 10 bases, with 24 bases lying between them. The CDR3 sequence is CASSQPMTHGDLPQHF. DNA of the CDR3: TGTGCCAGCAGCCAACCGATGACACACGGTGATTTACCCCAGCATTTT. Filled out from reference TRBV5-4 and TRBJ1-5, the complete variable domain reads ETGVTQSPTHLIKTRGQQVTLRCSSQSGHNTVSWYQQALGQGPQFIFQYYREEENGRGNFPPRFSGLQFPNYSSELNVNALELDDSALYLCASSQPMTHGDLPQHFGDGTRLSIL.

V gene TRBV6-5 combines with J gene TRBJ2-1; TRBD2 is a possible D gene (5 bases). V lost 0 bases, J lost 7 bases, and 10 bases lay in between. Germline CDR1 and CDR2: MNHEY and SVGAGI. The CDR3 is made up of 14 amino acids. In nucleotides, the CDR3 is TGTGCCAGCAGTTACTCCGGGGATGGAAATGAGCAGTTCTTC. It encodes CASSYSGDGNEQFF.

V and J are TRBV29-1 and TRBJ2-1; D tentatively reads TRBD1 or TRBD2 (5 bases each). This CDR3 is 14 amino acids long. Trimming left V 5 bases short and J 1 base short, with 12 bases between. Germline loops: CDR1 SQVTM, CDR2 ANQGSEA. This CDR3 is CSVLGTVSYNEQFF. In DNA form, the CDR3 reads TGCAGCGTTCTCGGGACGGTTTCCTACAATGAGCAGTTCTTC.